Shown below are 26 T cell receptor beta chains from a single sample sequenced in a study of naive and memory T cell subsets. Study-level findings and limits: Especially in CD8 cells, naive repertoires contained a few larger clonotypes, possibly CD45RA-re-expressing memory cells.

An equimolar mix of two oligonucleotides served as the beta constant-region primer for TRBC1 and TRBC2. The ligated cDNA underwent four PCR rounds using SP2 and nested alpha and beta constant-region primers. In TCRdb, the UMI-ligation and nested PCR reads were re-called with MiXCR into one record per CDR3 protein. This sample has about 90,000 distinct CDR3 sequences, with roughly 10% found just once. These TCRs' antigens remain unknown. Sequencing was done on a sample of naive CD4+ T cells from blood. These receptors were collected from a human donor in good health.

V gene TRBV28 combines with J gene TRBJ2-1; TRBD2 matches 13 bases. V gave up 2 bases and J gave up 9 bases; unmatched junction bases: 7. Germline CDR1 reads MDHEN; CDR2 reads SYDVKM. This CDR3 has 16 amino acids. CDR3 residues: CASSLSTSGGDGEQFF. In DNA form, the CDR3 reads TGTGCCAGCAGTTTAAGCACTAGCGGGGGGGACGGTGAGCAGTTCTTC.

Here the CDR3 reads CASSLGGTGSIYEQYF. CDR3 nucleotides: TGTGCCAGCAGCTTAGGAGGGACAGGGTCCATCTACGAGCAGTACTTC. The chain recombines TRBV7-2 with TRBJ2-7, with 9 nucleotides matching TRBD1. CDR3 length equals 16 residues. V shed 1 base, J shed 3 bases, and the junction held 7 bases outside the gene matches. CDR1 and CDR2 from the germline V gene are SGHTA and FQGNSA.

The chain employs TRBV12-3 or TRBV12-4 and TRBJ1-2; D is possibly TRBD1 (6 bases). The CDR3 length is 13 residues. V was trimmed by 5 bases and J by 7 bases, leaving 14 bases between them. The CDR3: CASSPDRWLGYTF. In DNA form, the CDR3 reads TGTGCCAGCAGTCCCGACAGGTGGCTTGGCTACACCTTC.

In its sample, this clonotype was seen a few times. The genes are TRBV19 and TRBJ2-1; a possible D gene is TRBD2 (5 bases). The CDR3 runs 14 residues. The ends were cut back, 8 bases at V and 4 bases at J, with 15 bases in the middle. Germline lookup yields CDR1 LNHDA and CDR2 SQIVND (reference sequence). CDR3 sequence: CASAFRGEYNEQFF. For the CDR3, the DNA is TGTGCCAGTGCATTCCGGGGAGAATACAATGAGCAGTTCTTC.

In the case of this clonotype: This may stem from a read error, because a much larger clone lies one nucleotide away. The rearrangement uses TRBV12-3 or TRBV12-4 and TRBJ1-1, with D unclear. The CDR3 has 14 residues. DNA for the CDR3: TGTGCCGGCAGTTTAAGGCAGCTGAACACTGAAGCTTTCTTT. Its translation is CAGSLRQLNTEAFF.

This clonotype came up a few times. The chain is built from TRBV7-9 and TRBJ2-5; D gene uncertain. With 5 bases removed from V and 5 bases from J, the gap between germline ends came to 18 bases. This CDR3 is 15 amino acids long. Germline CDR1 SEHNR, CDR2 FQNEAQ (reference sequence). CDR3 sequence (DNA): TGTGCCAGCAGCCCCCGGGTCGGGCAACGGGAGACCCAGTACTTC. It specifies CASSPRVGQRETQYF. Full variable domain (remainder filled in from reference TRBV7-9 and TRBJ2-5): DTGVSQNPRHKITKRGQNVTFRCDPISEHNRLYWYRQTLGQGPEFLTYFQNEAQLEKSRLLSDRFSAERPKGSFSTLEIQRTEQGDSAMYLCASSPRVGQRETQYFGPGTRLLVL.

The V gene is TRBV4-3, the J gene TRBJ1-1; D gene unclear. The V and J ends lost 1 base and 2 bases respectively, with 8 bases between them. This CDR3 contains 14 residues. The germline V gene has CDR1 LGHNA and CDR2 YSLEER. CDR3 residues: CASSQAQTNTEAFF. CDR3 coding DNA: TGCGCCAGCAGCCAAGCACAGACCAACACTGAAGCTTTCTTT.

This clonotype has just a few counts. The chain recombines TRBV3-1 with TRBJ1-3; D call uncertain. CDR3 size: 16 residues. V lost 1 base and J lost 4, with 14 bases in between. Per the germline V gene, CDR1 is LGHDT and CDR2 is YNNKEL (reference sequence). The CDR3 bases are TGTGCCAGCAGCCAAGTGAACGCCTGGGCGGGAAACACCATATATTTT. It codes for CASSQVNAWAGNTIYF.

This clonotype was seen a few times. This chain links TRBV12-3 or TRBV12-4 with TRBJ1-1, with D possibly being TRBD1 (6 bases). V was clipped by 6 bases and J by 3 bases, with 17 bases between them. This CDR3 is built from 15 residues. Here the CDR3 reads CASRLLRGEYTEAFF. The CDR3 DNA reads as TGTGCCAGCAGGTTGCTCAGGGGCGAGTACACTGAAGCTTTCTTT.

The chain has TRBV27 and TRBJ2-7; D perhaps matches TRBD1 (8 bases). V was trimmed by 4 bases and J by 3 bases, leaving 16 bases between them. CDR1 and CDR2 (germline): MNHEY, SMNVEV (reference sequence). The CDR3 loop spans 15 amino acids. The CDR3 spells CASSSQGGGLYEQYF. For the CDR3, the DNA is TGTGCCAGCAGTTCACAGGGGGGGGGCCTCTACGAGCAGTACTTC.

This clonotype was observed many times. This CDR3 is CASTGTSGGIQYF. The CDR3 region has the DNA TGTGCCAGCACCGGGACTAGTGGCGGCATTCAGTACTTC. The chain employs TRBV25-1 and TRBJ2-4; the match to TRBD2 covers 8 bases. Germline V gives CDR1 MGHDK, CDR2 SYGVNS. The CDR3 spans 13 residues. The junction had 8 bases not matched to a gene; V was cut back by 7 bases and J by 9 bases.

This clonotype was seen more than once but under ten times. The CDR3 reads CASSPGQGHYEQYF. CDR3 DNA sequence: TGTGCCAGCAGCCCCGGACAGGGTCACTACGAGCAGTACTTC. The rearrangement uses TRBV16 and TRBJ2-7, with 8 bases identical to TRBD1. The V and J ends lost 4 bases and 3 bases, in that order; junction bases with no gene match: 5. The CDR3 loop spans 14 amino acids. Germline V CDR1 and CDR2: KGHSY, FQNENV.

This clonotype was seen a handful of times. V usage is TRBV7-2 and J usage is TRBJ2-1, with 7 bases matching TRBD1. Germline lookup yields CDR1 SGHTA and CDR2 FQGNSA. Trimming took 2 bases from V and 3 from J; bases not matched to a gene: 4. This CDR3 spans 15 amino acids. This CDR3 is CASSLWRQGYNEQFF. Here the CDR3 DNA reads TGTGCCAGCAGCTTATGGAGACAGGGCTACAATGAGCAGTTCTTC.

This clonotype was seen ten or more times. This rearrangement joins TRBV28 to TRBJ1-1; D unresolved. The CDR3 loop spans 11 amino acids. Germline loops: CDR1 MDHEN, CDR2 SYDVKM. Trimming pared 2 bases from V and 7 bases from J, leaving 5 bases between. The DNA of the CDR3 is TGTGCCAGCAGTTTAAGCGGTGAAGCTTTCTTT. This gives the protein CASSLSGEAFF.

The chain links TRBV20-1 to TRBJ1-2; 8 bases are a match to TRBD1. Trimming at V came to 3 bases and at J to 4 bases, leaving 16 bases not matched to a gene. The CDR3 length is 17 residues. Germline V lookup: CDR1 DFQATT, CDR2 SNEGSKA (reference sequence). CDR3 nucleotide sequence: TGCAGTGCTAGGAATACCCCGGGACAGGCGACCTCCTATGGCTACACCTTC. It yields the protein CSARNTPGQATSYGYTF.

This clonotype occurred many times. The rearrangement joins TRBV7-8 to TRBJ2-1, with D tentatively TRBD2 (6 bases). V was clipped by 5 bases and J by 0 bases, with 20 bases between them. The CDR3 has 18 amino acids. Germline CDR1 SGHVS, CDR2 FQNEAQ. The CDR3 reads CASSEHPGLLSSYNEQFF. The CDR3 DNA follows: TGTGCCAGCAGCGAACACCCGGGACTCCTGAGCTCCTACAATGAGCAGTTCTTC.

This clonotype was picked up a small number of times. The rearrangement joins TRBV18 to TRBJ2-3; D not certain. Looked up from germline, CDR1 is KGHSH and CDR2 is LQKENI. V lost 1 base, J lost 3 bases, and 5 bases lay in between. CDR3 length: 13 amino acids. CDR3 coding DNA: TGTGCCAGCTCACCACTACCGACAGATACGCAGTATTTT. This translates into CASSPLPTDTQYF.

This clonotype was counted between two and nine times. The rearrangement joins TRBV7-3 to TRBJ2-1; possible D gene TRBD2, 5 bases. The CDR3 runs 13 residues. Trimming left V 4 bases short and J 9 bases short, with 13 bases between. Per the germline V gene, CDR1 is SGHTA and CDR2 is FQGTGA. CDR3 DNA: TGTGCCAGCAGCTCTACGTTCAGCGGTGAGCAGTTCTTC. Protein sequence: CASSSTFSGEQFF.

This clonotype was observed a handful of times. The DNA for the CDR3 is TGTGCCAGCAGTTCCGGGCCTGGGGCAGATACGCAGTATTTT. Amino acid sequence: CASSSGPGADTQYF. The chain carries TRBV2 and TRBJ2-3, with unresolved D. Trimming stripped 5 bases from V and 4 bases from J, with 13 bases between. This CDR3 comprises 14 residues. Germline loops: CDR1 SNHLY, CDR2 FYNNEI.

This clonotype came up a few times. CDR3 in amino acids: CASTRDPTRGEQYF. CDR3 nucleotide sequence: TGTGCCAGCACAAGAGACCCAACACGGGGCGAGCAGTACTTC. This sequence joins TRBV6-2 or TRBV6-3 and TRBJ2-7; D might be TRBD2 (5 bases). The germline gives CDR1 MNHEY, CDR2 SVGEGT. This CDR3 contains 14 residues. Between the trimmed V and J ends, which lost 7 bases and 6 bases, there was a span of 19 bases.

The chain carries TRBV27 and TRBJ1-1; D call uncertain. This CDR3 comprises 12 residues. With 9 bases removed from V and 11 bases from J, the gap between germline ends came to 19 bases. Germline CDR1 reads MNHEY; CDR2 reads SMNVEV (reference sequence). CDR3 bases: TGTGCCAGTAGGTCCGCGCCCGGTGGGGCTTTCTTT. It encodes CASRSAPGGAFF.

This clonotype has just a few counts. The rearrangement links TRBV18 to TRBJ2-1, with 8 positions matching TRBD2. CDR3 length equals 16 residues. CDR1 and CDR2 from the germline V gene are KGHSH and LQKENI. Trimming removed 5 bases from V and 0 bases from J; junction bases left unmatched: 6. For the CDR3, the DNA is TGTGCCAGCTCAACCTTCCTAGCGGGCTCCTACAATGAGCAGTTCTTC. It specifies CASSTFLAGSYNEQFF.

This clonotype has at least ten counts. V usage is TRBV6-5 and J usage is TRBJ2-7, with 7 bases identical to TRBD1. Germline V lookup: CDR1 MNHEY, CDR2 SVGAGI. Losses at the gene ends were 4 bases for V and 2 bases for J; bases not matched to a gene: 5. This CDR3 has 14 residues. This CDR3 is CASSWGQTTYEQYF. CDR3 nucleotide sequence: TGTGCCAGCAGTTGGGGACAGACAACCTACGAGCAGTACTTC.

This clonotype was counted between two and nine times. This chain links TRBV11-3 with TRBJ1-2, with a tentative D call TRBD1 (5 bases). CDR1 and CDR2 (germline): SGHNT, YENEEA. V was shortened by 8 bases and J by 8 bases, with 21 bases between the two germline ends. This CDR3 comprises 14 residues. CDR3 nucleotides: TGTGCCAGCTCATCCCGGGGGGAAAGTGACGGCTACACCTTC. As protein: CASSSRGESDGYTF.

The rearrangement links TRBV6-2 or TRBV6-3 to TRBJ2-1, with 8 bases matching TRBD2. J lost 4 bases, V lost 6 bases, and 11 bases had no gene match. CDR3 size: 16 residues. Germline V gene data show CDR1 as MNHEY and CDR2 as SVGEGT. In DNA, the CDR3 is TGTGCCAGCAGACGACAGTGGAGCGGGGGTTACAATGAGCAGTTCTTC. Translating gives CASRRQWSGGYNEQFF.

The J gene is TRBJ2-1, the V gene TRBV5-1; D not certain. The CDR3 covers 16 residues. The germline CDR1 and CDR2 sequences are SGHRS and YFSETQ. V gave up 3 bases and J gave up 6 bases, with 19 bases separating them. The CDR3 protein is CASSSESRPAPNEQFF. Here the CDR3 DNA reads TGCGCCAGCAGCTCCGAATCCAGGCCGGCCCCCAATGAGCAGTTCTTC.